The rows below give T cell receptor beta chains drawn from one sample of a study of identical twins. TCRdb analysed the 5' RACE reads with MiXCR anew, one entry per CDR3 protein. This table has hundreds of thousands of distinct CDR3 sequences, approximately 9% appearing once. The sequenced sample was memory (CD45RO+) T cells sorted from blood. These TCRs come from a young woman in good health. The CDR3 runs from the conserved cysteine through the conserved F or W.

j_call v_call cdr3_aa
TRBJ1-4 TRBV20-1 CSAGQPHHHEKLFF
TRBJ2-2 TRBV7-9 CASSLEGTTGELFF
TRBJ1-4 TRBV6-1 CASSDRDREAEKLFF
TRBJ2-5 TRBV5-1 CASSTGQGEETQYF
TRBJ2-2 TRBV13 CASSSQQGSGELFF
TRBJ2-3 TRBV6-1 CASSEDRVTDTQYF
TRBJ2-1 TRBV6-2/TRBV6-3 CASSLRLTSGMKNEQFF
TRBJ2-7 TRBV12-3/TRBV12-4 CASSLGRRKGVYEQYF
TRBJ1-1 TRBV6-2/TRBV6-3 CASRRPGVDTEAFF
TRBJ1-1 TRBV5-1 CASSIGQGWNTEAFF
TRBJ2-1 TRBV20-1 CSAGTGGATRVNNEQFF
TRBJ2-1 TRBV7-9 CASSLNAGTSYNEQFF
TRBJ2-3 TRBV15 CATSRDSGGADTQYF
TRBJ2-7 TRBV3-1 CASSGHRAGFGQYF
TRBJ2-1 TRBV5-1 CASSLEVGAYNEQFF
TRBJ2-7 TRBV7-9 CASSLSRDMNEQYF
TRBJ2-1 TRBV24-1 CATSDARTSERKQFF
TRBJ2-7 TRBV3-1 CASSQHSSGGAGEQYF
TRBJ1-4 TRBV20-1 CSARGQEAGKLFF
TRBJ1-2 TRBV12-3/TRBV12-4 CASSHPGVGYTF
TRBJ2-3 TRBV7-9 CASSFPWGSSTDTQYF
TRBJ2-1 TRBV5-1 CASSLGYLGSYNEQFF